This record concerns one T cell receptor (beta chain) sequence. Its cognate antigen is unknown. The sample is drawn from a study of cytomegalovirus exposure and HLA in healthy donors. Study details: A prior study identified 90 million to 120 million unique TCR beta sequences from about 180 million T cells.

V trimming: 0 bases; J trimming: 1 base; junction bases outside the gene matches: 5. CDR3 length: 16 residues. The V gene's germline CDR1 is SGHRS and CDR2 YFSETQ. PCR used 60 Vbeta primers and 13 Jbeta primers. Here immunoSEQ multiplex PCR was the method, and the copy in TCRdb shows in-frame clones only, minus some. The sample has some 130,000 clones, about 80% seen once. Study-wide results and caveats: Most of the TCR beta V segments (in an earlier analysis) were productive either about 87% or about 30% of the time.

This TCR was recovered from a man aged 18 to 30 in good health and CMV-seronegative. Sequenced sample: PBMCs. The chain joins TRBV5-1 to TRBJ1-1; 8 bases are shared with TRBD1. The CDR3: CASSLEYRGANTEAFF. The CDR3 DNA reads as TGCGCCAGCAGCTTGGAATACAGGGGGGCGAACACTGAAGCTTTCTTT.